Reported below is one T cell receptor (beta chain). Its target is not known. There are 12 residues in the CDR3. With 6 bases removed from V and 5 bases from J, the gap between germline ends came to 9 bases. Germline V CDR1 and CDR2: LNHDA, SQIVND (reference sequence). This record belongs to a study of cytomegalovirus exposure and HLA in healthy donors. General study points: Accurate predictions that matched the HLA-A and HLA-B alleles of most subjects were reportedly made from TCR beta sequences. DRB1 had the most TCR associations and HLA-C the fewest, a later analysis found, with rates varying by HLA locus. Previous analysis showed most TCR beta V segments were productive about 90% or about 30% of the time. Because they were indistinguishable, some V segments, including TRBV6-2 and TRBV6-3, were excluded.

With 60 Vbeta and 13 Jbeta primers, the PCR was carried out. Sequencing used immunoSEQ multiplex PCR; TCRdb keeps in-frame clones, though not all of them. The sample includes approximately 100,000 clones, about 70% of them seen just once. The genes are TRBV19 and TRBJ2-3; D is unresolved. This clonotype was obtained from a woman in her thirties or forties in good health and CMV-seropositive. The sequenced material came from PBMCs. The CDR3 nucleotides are TGTGCCAGTAGCCCAGACAAAGATACGCAGTATTTT. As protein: CASSPDKDTQYF.